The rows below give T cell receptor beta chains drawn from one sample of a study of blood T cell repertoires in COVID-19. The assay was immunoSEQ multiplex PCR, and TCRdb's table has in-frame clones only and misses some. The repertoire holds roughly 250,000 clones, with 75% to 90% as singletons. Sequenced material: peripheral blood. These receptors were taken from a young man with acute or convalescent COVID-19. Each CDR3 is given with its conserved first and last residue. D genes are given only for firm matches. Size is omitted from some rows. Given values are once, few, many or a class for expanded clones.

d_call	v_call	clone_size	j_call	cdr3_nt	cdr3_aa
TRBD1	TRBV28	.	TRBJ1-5	TGTGCCAGCAGAGAGACAGGGGGGGGTCAGCCCCAGCATTTT	CASRETGGGQPQHF
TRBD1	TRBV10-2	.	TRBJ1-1	TGCGCCAGCACCCCCCCAGGGGGCGCGGGTGAAGCTTTCTTT	CASTPPGGAGEAFF
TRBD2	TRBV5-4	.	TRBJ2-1	TGTGCCAGCAGCTTGTACGCTAGCGGGTTTGAGCAGTTCTTC	CASSLYASGFEQFF
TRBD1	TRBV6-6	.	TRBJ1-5	TGTGCCAGCAGCTTGGACAGGTCCGATAGTCAGCCCCAGCATTTT	CASSLDRSDSQPQHF
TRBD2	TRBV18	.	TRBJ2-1	TGTGCCAGCTCACCACGGACTAGCGGGAACAATGAGCAGTTCTTC	CASSPRTSGNNEQFF
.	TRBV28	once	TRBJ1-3	TGTGCCAGCAGTCCCGGACAGATAGGAAACACCATATATTTT	CASSPGQIGNTIYF
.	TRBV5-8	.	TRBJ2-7	TGTGCCAGCAGCTCACAGGGTGGCTACGAGCAGTACTTC	CASSSQGGYEQYF
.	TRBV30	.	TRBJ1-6	TGTGCCTGGAAACACCGGGGGGATAATTCACCCCTCCACTTT	CAWKHRGDNSPLHF
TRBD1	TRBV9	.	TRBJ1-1	TGTGCCAGCAGCGTAGATGTAGGGGGCCGGGGCACTGAAGCTTTCTTT	CASSVDVGGRGTEAFF
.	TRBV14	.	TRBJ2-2	TGTGCCAGCAGCCAATATAACAGGGCGAGCACCGGGGAGCTGTTTTTT	CASSQYNRASTGELFF
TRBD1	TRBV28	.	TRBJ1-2	TGTGCCAGCAGTACGAATCCCGGGACAGTCTATGGCTACACCTTC	CASSTNPGTVYGYTF
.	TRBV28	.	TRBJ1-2	TGTGCCAGCAGTGACCCCCGGACGGGGAGCTATGGCTACACCTTC	CASSDPRTGSYGYTF
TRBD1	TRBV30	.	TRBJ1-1	TGTGCCTGGAGTGTACTCGGGACAGGGGGGACTGAAGCTTTCTTT	CAWSVLGTGGTEAFF
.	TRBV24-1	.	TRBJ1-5	TGTGCCACCAGTGAAACCGGGCGACGGGAGGGCAATCAGCCCCAGCATTTT	CATSETGRREGNQPQHF
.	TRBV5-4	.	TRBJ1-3	TGTGCCAGCTTGGACAGTCCTAGCTCTGGAAACACCATATATTTT	CASLDSPSSGNTIYF
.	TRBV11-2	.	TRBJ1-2	TGTGCCAGCAGCTTATTAGGGGTAGCTAACTATGGCTACACCTTC	CASSLLGVANYGYTF
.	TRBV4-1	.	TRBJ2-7	TGCGCCAGCAGCCAAGTAGGAGTCTCAACCTACGAGCAGTACTTC	CASSQVGVSTYEQYF
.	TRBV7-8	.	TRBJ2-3	TGTGCCAGCAGCTTAGGTCGTGATACGCAGTATTTT	CASSLGRDTQYF
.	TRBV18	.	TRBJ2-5	TGTGCCAGCTCACCACGCCAGGGCCAAGGAGAGACCCAGTACTTC	CASSPRQGQGETQYF
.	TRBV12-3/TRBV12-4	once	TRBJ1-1	TGTGCCAGCAGGCCACATAACACTGAAGCTTTCTTT	CASRPHNTEAFF
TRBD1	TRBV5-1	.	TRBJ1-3	TGCGCCAGCAGCTTACAGGGGGAAGGGGCCACCATATATTTT	CASSLQGEGATIYF
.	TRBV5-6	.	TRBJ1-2	TGTGCCAGCAGCACGGGTGGAGGGTGGAACTATGGCTACACCTTC	CASSTGGGWNYGYTF
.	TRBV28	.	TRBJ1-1	TGTGCCAGCATTTACCGAGGATTGAACACTGAAGCTTTCTTT	CASIYRGLNTEAFF
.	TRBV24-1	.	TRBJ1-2	TGTGCCACCCCCCCCTCCGGGTTCGGCTACACCTTC	CATPPSGFGYTF
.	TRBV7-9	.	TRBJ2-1	TGTGCCAGCAGCTTAGCTTCCCAGAATGAGCAGTTCTTC	CASSLASQNEQFF
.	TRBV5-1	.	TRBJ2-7	TGCGCCAGCAGACAGCATGTTGCCTACGAGCAGTACTTC	CASRQHVAYEQYF
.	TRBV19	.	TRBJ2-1	TGTGCCAGTGCCCCGGGTAGCTCCTACAATGAGCAGTTCTTC	CASAPGSSYNEQFF
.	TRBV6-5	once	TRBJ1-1	TGTGCCAGCCGGGAGCGCCCCATGAACACTGAAGCTTTCTTT	CASRERPMNTEAFF
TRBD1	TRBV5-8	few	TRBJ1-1	TGTGCCAGCAGCTTCCCCCCAACAGGGGGCAGATGGACTGAAGCTTTCTTT	CASSFPPTGGRWTEAFF
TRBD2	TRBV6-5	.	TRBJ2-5	TGTGCCAGCAGAATTAGCGGGAGGTATACGGAGACCCAGTACTTC	CASRISGRYTETQYF
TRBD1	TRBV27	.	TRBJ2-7	TGTGCCAGCAAGGCCCCGGGGACAGGCCTCTCCTACGAGCAGTACTTC	CASKAPGTGLSYEQYF
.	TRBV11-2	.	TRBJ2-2	TGTGCCAGCAGCTTAGGGAGAACCGGGGAGCTGTTTTTT	CASSLGRTGELFF
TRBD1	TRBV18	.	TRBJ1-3	TGTGCCAGCTCACCACCACAGGGGGCTTATGGAAACACCATATATTTT	CASSPPQGAYGNTIYF
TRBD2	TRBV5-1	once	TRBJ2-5	TGCGCCAGCAGCTTGGTGGGGGGGACGGAGACCCAGTACTTC	CASSLVGGTETQYF
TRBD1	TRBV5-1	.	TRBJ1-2	TGCGCCAGCCGATCCGGGACAGGGGAAACCTATGGCTACACCTTC	CASRSGTGETYGYTF
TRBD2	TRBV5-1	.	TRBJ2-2	TGCGCCAGCAGCTTGGCACTAGCGGGAGGGACCGGGGAGCTGTTTTTT	CASSLALAGGTGELFF
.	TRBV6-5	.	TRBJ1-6	TGTGCCAGCAGTTACCTTGGTCAGGGAACATCCCTCCACTTT	CASSYLGQGTSLHF
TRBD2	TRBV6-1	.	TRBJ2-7	TGTGCCAGCAGTGATGGGCCCCCGGGACTAGCGGGATCCGAGCAGTACTTC	CASSDGPPGLAGSEQYF
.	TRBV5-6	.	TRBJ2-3	TGTGCCAGCAGTTACACAGATACGCAGTATTTT	CASSYTDTQYF
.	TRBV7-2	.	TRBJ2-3	TGTGCCAGCAGCTTGGGGGACTGGCCCTTCGTTACAGATACGCAGTATTTT	CASSLGDWPFVTDTQYF
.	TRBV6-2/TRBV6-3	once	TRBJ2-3	TGTGCCAGCAGTTCCCCCGGTAGGGGAACAGATACGCAGTATTTT	CASSSPGRGTDTQYF
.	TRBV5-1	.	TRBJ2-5	TGCGCCAGCAGCTTGGGGGTTCAGGGAACTGAGACCCAGTACTTC	CASSLGVQGTETQYF